This T cell receptor (beta chain) was recorded in a study of shared clonotypes between healthy human individuals. Study details: CD8 memory received one plate per donor, CD8 naive two, CD4 memory three and CD4 naive three. Whole-study findings and limits: It was the non-shared clonotypes that had lower generation probabilities than clonotypes shared by all four donors. Estimated clonotype richness was generally higher in naive than memory subsets.

V shed 6 bases and J 1 base; nucleotides not matched to a gene: 7. CDR1 is SGHRS, CDR2 YFSETQ, per germline. The CDR3 is made up of 17 amino acids. Note on this clone: The antigen is not known.

Using immunoSEQ multiplex PCR, the repertoire was profiled, and TCRdb retains in-frame clones only, with some absent. Among more than 500,000 clones listed, roughly 95% were seen once. The chain joins TRBV5-1 to TRBJ2-2; 12 bases are a match to TRBD2. Source material: naive CD4+ T cells sorted from blood. The subset was: CD45RA+ positively selected. This receptor was taken from a woman aged 25 to 39 in good health. CDR3 coding DNA: TGCGCCAGCACCAAGACTAGCGGGAGTAAGAACACCGGGGAGCTGTTTTTT. As protein: CASTKTSGSKNTGELFF.